The present T cell receptor (beta chain) was sequenced within a study of T cell changes during pregnancy in multiple sclerosis. This table comes from immunoSEQ multiplex PCR, and its TCRdb copy is limited to in-frame clones, with some not included. The repertoire consists of 20,000 to 25,000 clones, with more than 75% occurring once and the leading ten covering about 8.4%. Per the germline V gene, CDR1 is MDHEN and CDR2 is SYDVKM. The CDR3 is 17 amino acids. V lost 6 bases, J lost 3 bases, and 24 bases lay in between. This clone appeared a single time. Here the sequenced sample was CD8+ T cells from peripheral blood mononuclear cells, taken after pregnancy. This clonotype originated in a female donor with multiple sclerosis, enrolled in a pregnancy study. This chain connects TRBV28 to TRBJ2-7; the D gene is possibly TRBD2 (6 bases). The CDR3 loop reads CASSPLSGGITIYEQYF. The CDR3 DNA reads TGTGCCAGCAGCCCCTTATCAGGAGGGATAACTATCTACGAGCAGTACTTC.